This T cell receptor beta chain was sequenced during a study of cytomegalovirus exposure and HLA in healthy donors. The PCR was carried out with 60 Vbeta primers and 13 Jbeta primers. The data were produced by immunoSEQ multiplex PCR, yet TCRdb's version contains in-frame clones alone and is incomplete. Found here are approximately 120,000 clones, 75% to 85% of them singletons; the top ten hold around 8.9%. To note about this clone: Its antigen is as yet unknown.

Trimming left V 3 bases short and J 6 bases short, with 12 bases between. CDR1 SGHNT and CDR2 YYREEE come from the germline V gene (reference sequence). The CDR3 is 13 amino acids. Findings and limits, study-wide: Later analysis reportedly placed an Asian-associated ancestry cluster below the approximately 680-donor mean in N-insertions. TCR beta chains associated with HLA were, in a later analysis, more clonally expanded than equally common others.

The genes are TRBV5-4 and TRBJ1-1, with a tentative D call TRBD1 (6 bases). Sequenced: PBMCs. The clonotype originates from a man younger than 40 in good health and CMV-seropositive. The CDR3 sequence: CASSSSRGPEAFF. Written as DNA, the CDR3 is TGTGCCAGCAGCTCAAGCAGGGGTCCTGAAGCTTTCTTT.